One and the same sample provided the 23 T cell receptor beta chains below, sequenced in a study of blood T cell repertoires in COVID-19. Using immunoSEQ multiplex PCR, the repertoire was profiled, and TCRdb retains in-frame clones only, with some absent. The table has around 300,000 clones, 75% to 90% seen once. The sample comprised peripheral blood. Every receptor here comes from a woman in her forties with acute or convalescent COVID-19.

This chain's CDR3 is CASSPSQYSGNTIYF. CDR3 in DNA: TGTGCCAGCTCACCATCGCAGTACTCTGGAAACACCATATATTTT. The genes are TRBV18 and TRBJ1-3; the D is unclear. The germline V and J ends were trimmed by 2 bases and 0 bases, with 8 bases remaining between them. CDR3 size: 15 residues. The germline CDR1 and CDR2 sequences are KGHSH and LQKENI.

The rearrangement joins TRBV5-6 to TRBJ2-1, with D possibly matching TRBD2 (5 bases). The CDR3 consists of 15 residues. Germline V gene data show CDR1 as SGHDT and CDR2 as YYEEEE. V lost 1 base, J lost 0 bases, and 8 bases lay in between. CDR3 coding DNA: TGTGCCAGCAGCTTGCCGGGGAGCTCCTACAATGAGCAGTTCTTC. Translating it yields CASSLPGSSYNEQFF.

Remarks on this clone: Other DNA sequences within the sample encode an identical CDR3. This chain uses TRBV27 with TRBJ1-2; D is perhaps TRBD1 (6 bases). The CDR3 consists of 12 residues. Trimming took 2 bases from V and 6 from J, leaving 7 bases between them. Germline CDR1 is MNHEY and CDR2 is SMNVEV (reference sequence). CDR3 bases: TGTGCCAGCAGTTTAGCAGGGGATGGCTACACCTTC. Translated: CASSLAGDGYTF.

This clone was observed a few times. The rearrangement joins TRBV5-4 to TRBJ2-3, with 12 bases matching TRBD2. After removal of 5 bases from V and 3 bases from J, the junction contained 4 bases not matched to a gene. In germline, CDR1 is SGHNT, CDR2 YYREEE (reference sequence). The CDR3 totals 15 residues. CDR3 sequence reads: CASSPGLAGTDTQYF. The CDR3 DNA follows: TGTGCCAGCAGTCCGGGACTAGCGGGTACAGATACGCAGTATTTT.

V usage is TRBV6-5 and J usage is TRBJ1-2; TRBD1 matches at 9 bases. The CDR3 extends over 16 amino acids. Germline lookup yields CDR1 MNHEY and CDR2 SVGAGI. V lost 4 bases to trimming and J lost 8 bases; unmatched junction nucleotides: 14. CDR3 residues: CASSSLPGQGKEGYTF. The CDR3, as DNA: TGTGCCAGCAGTTCCCTACCGGGACAGGGTAAAGAGGGCTACACCTTC.

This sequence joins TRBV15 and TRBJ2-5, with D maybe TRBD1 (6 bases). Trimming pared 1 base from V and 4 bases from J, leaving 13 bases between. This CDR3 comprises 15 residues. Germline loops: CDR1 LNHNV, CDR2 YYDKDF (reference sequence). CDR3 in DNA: TGTGCCACCAGCAGAGTTCCAGGGGCGCGAGAGACCCAGTACTTC. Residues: CATSRVPGARETQYF.

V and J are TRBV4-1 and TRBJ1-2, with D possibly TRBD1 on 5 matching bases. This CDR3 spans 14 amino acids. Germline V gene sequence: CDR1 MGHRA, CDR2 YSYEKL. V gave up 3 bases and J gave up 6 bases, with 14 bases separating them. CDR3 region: CASSHQGQINGYTF. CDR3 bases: TGCGCCAGCAGCCATCAGGGCCAGATCAATGGCTACACCTTC.

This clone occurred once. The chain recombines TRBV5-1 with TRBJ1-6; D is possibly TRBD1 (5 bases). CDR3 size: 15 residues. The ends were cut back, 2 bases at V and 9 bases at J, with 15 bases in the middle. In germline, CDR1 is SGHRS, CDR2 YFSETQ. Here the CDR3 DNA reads TGCGCCAGCAGCTTCGAACCCCCTCAGGGTTCACCCCTCCACTTT. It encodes CASSFEPPQGSPLHF.

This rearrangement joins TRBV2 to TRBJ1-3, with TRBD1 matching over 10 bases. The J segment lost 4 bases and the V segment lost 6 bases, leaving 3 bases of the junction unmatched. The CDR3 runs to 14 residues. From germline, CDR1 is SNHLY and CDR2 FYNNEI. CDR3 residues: CASRDRGQGNTIYF. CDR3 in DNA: TGTGCCAGCAGAGACAGGGGGCAAGGAAACACCATATATTTT.

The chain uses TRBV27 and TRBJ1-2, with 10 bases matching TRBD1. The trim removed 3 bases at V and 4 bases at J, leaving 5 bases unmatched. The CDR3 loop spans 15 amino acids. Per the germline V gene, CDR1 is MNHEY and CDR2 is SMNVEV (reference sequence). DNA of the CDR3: TGTGCCAGCAGTTTCCGTGACAGGGGGCTCTATGGCTACACCTTC. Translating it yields CASSFRDRGLYGYTF.

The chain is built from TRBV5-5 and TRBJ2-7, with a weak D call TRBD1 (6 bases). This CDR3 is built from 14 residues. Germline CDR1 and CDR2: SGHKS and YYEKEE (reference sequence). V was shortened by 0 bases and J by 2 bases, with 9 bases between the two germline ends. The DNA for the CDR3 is TGTGCCAGCAGCTTGGGCGACAGGACCTACGAGCAGTACGTC. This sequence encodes CASSLGDRTYEQYV.

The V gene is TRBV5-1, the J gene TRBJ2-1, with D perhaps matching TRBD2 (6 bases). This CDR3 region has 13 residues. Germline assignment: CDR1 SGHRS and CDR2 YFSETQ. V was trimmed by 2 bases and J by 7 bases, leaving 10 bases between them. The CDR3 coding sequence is TGCGCCAGCAGCTTCCCTGGGGGGAATGAGCAGTTCTTC. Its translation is CASSFPGGNEQFF.

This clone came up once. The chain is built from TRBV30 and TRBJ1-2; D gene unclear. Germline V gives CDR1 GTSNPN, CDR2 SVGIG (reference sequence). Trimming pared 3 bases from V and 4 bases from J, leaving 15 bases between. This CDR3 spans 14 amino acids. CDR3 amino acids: CAWSRRSSGYGYTF. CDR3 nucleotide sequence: TGTGCCTGGAGCCGCAGGTCCAGCGGCTATGGCTACACCTTC.

CDR3 amino acids: CASSLAGQGKNIQYF. Written as DNA, the CDR3 is TGTGCCAGCAGCTTAGCGGGACAGGGGAAAAACATTCAGTACTTC. The genes are TRBV7-2 and TRBJ2-4; 10 positions match TRBD1. Germline values: CDR1 SGHTA, CDR2 FQGNSA. V lost 0 bases to trimming and J lost 4 bases; unmatched junction nucleotides: 0. This CDR3 spans 15 amino acids.

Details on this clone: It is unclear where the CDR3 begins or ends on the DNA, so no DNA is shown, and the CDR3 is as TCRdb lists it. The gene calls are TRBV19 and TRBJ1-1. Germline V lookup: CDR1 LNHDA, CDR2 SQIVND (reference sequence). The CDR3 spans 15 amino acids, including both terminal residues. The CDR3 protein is CASTSGIGRGTEAFF.

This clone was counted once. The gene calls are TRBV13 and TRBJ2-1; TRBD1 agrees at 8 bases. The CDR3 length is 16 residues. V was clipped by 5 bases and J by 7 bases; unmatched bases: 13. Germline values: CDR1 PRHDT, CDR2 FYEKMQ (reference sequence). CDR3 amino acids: CASSPTTGASGNEQFF. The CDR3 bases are TGTGCCAGCAGCCCCACGACAGGGGCTTCGGGGAATGAGCAGTTCTTC. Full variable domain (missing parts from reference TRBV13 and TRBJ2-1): AAGVIQSPRHLIKEKRETATLKCYPIPRHDTVYWYQQGPGQDPQFLISFYEKMQSDKGSIPDRFSAQQFSDYHSELNMSSLELGDSALYFCASSPTTGASGNEQFFGPGTRLTVL.

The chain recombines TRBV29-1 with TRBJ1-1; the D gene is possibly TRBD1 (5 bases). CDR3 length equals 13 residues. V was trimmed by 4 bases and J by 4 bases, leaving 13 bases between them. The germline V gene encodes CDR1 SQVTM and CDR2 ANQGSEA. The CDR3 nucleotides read TGCAGCGTTGGCGGCGGGGGGGGCACTGAAGCTTTCTTT. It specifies CSVGGGGGTEAFF.

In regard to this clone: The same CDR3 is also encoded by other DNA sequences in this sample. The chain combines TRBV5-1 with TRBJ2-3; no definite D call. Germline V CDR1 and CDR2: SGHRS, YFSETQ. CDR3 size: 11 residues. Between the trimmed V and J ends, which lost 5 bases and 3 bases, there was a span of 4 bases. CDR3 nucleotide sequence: TGCGCCAGCAGTCTTACAGATACGCAGTATTTT. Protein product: CASSLTDTQYF.

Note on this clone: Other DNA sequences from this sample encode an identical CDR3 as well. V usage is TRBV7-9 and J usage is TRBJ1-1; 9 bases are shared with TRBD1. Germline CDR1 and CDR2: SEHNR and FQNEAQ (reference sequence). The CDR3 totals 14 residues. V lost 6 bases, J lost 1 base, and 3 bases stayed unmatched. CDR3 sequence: CASSRGQGNTEAFF. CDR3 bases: TGTGCCAGCAGTCGGGGACAGGGGAACACTGAAGCTTTCTTT.

CDR3 bases: TGTGCCACCAGTGACGAGGGGGCGCGTCATGGCTACACCTTC. It translates to CATSDEGARHGYTF. The chain recombines TRBV24-1 with TRBJ1-2, with 7 bases fitting TRBD1. This CDR3 contains 14 residues. The germline V gene has CDR1 KGHDR and CDR2 SFDVKD. V lost 4 bases and J lost 6; bases outside the gene matches: 7.

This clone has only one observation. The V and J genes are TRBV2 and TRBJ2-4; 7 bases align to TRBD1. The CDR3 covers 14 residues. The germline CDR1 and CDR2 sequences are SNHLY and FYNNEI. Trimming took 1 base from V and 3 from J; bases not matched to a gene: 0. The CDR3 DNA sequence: TGTGCCAGCAGTGAAGGACAGGGCAAAAACATTCAGTACTTC. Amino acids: CASSEGQGKNIQYF.

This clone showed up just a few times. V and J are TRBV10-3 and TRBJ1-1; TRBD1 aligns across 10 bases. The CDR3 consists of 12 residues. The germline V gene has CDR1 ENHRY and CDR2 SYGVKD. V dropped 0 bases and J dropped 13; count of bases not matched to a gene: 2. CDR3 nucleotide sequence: TGTGCCATCAGTGAGTCAGGGACAGGGGATTTCTTT. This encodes CAISESGTGDFF.

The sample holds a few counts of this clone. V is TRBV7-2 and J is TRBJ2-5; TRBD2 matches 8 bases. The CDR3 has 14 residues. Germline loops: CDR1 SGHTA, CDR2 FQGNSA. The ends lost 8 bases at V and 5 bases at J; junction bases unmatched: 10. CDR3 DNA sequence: TGTGCCAGCGGTCCCGGGGGGGCCCGGGAGACCCAGTACTTC. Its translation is CASGPGGARETQYF.